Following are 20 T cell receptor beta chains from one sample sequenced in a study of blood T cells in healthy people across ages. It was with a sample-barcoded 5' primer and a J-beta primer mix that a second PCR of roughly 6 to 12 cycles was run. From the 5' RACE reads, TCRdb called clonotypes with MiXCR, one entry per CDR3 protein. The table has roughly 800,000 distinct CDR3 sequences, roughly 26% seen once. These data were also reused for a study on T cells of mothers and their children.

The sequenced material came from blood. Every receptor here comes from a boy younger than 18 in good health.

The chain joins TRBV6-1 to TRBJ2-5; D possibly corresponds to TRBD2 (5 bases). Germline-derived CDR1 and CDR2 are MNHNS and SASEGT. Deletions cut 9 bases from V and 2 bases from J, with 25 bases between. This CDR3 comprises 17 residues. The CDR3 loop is CASRREERAYKQETQYF. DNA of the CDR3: TGTGCCAGTAGGCGCGAGGAGAGGGCGTATAAACAAGAGACCCAGTACTTC.

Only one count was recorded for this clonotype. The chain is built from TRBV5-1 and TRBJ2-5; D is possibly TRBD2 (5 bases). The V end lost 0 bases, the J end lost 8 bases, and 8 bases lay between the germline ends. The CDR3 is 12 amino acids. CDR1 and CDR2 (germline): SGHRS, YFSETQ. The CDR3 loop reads CASSLEAATQYF. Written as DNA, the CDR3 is TGCGCCAGCAGCTTGGAAGCGGCCACCCAGTACTTC.

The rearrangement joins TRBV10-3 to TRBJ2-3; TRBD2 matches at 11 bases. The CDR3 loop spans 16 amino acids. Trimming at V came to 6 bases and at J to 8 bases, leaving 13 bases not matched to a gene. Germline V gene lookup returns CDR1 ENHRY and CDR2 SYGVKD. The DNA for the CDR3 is TGTGCCATCAGATCGACTAGCGGGGCCTCAGCGGGTACGCAGTATTTT. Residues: CAIRSTSGASAGTQYF.

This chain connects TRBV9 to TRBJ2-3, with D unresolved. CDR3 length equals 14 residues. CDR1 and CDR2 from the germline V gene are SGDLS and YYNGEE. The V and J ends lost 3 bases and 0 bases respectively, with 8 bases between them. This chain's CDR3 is CASSGGVSTDTQYF. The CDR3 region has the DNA TGTGCCAGCAGCGGAGGCGTTAGCACAGATACGCAGTATTTT.

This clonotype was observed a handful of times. The CDR3 loop reads CASSPSGIGIEKLFF. CDR3 DNA: TGTGCCAGCAGCCCTTCCGGGATCGGAATAGAAAAACTGTTTTTT. This chain joins TRBV7-9 and TRBJ1-4, with unresolved D. Trimming stripped 5 bases from V and 8 bases from J, with 18 bases between. The CDR3 has 15 residues. The germline V gene has CDR1 SEHNR and CDR2 FQNEAQ (reference sequence).

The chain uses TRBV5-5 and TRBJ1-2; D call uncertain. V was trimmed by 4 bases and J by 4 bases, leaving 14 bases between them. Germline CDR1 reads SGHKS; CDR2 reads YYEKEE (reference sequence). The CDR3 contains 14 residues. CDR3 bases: TGTGCCAGCAGCGACGCGAGGGATAGCTATGGCTACACCTTC. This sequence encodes CASSDARDSYGYTF.

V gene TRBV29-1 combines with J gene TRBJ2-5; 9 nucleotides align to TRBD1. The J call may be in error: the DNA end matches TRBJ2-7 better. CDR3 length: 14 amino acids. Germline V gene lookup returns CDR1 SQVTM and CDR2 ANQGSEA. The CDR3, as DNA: TGCAGCGTGGACGCCGGGACAGGGTCCTACGAGCAGTACTTC. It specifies CSVDAGTGSYEQYF.

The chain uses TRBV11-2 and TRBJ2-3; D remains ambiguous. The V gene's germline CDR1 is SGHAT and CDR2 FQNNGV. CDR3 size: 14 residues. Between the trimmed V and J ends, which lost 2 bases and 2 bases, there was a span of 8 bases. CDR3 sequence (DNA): TGTGCCAGCAGCTTACGGCTGACCACAGATACGCAGTATTTT. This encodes CASSLRLTTDTQYF.

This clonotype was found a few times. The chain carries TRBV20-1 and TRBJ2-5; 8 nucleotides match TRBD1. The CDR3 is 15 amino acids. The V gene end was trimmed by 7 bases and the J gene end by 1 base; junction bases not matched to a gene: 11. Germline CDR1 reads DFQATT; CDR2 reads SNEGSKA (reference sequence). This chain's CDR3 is CSGRGRDSFQETQYF. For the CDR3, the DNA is TGCAGTGGCAGGGGGCGGGACAGCTTCCAAGAGACCCAGTACTTC.

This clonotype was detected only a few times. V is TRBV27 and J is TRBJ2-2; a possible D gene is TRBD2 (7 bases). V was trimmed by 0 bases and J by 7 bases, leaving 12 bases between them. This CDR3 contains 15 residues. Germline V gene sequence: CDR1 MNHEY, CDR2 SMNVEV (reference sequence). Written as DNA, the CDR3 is TGTGCCAGCAGTTTATCGCAGGGGAGGGACGGGGAGCTGTTTTTT. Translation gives CASSLSQGRDGELFF.

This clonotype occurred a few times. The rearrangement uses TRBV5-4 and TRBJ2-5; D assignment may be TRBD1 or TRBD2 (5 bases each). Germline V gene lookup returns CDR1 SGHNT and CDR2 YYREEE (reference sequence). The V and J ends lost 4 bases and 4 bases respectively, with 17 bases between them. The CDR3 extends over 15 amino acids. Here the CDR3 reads CASSPKDGGGETQYF. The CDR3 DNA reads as TGTGCCAGCAGCCCAAAGGACGGTGGGGGAGAGACCCAGTACTTC.

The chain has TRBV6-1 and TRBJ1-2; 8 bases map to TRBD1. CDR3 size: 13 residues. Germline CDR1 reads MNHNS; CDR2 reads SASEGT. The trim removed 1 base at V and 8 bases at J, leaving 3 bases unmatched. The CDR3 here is CASSEVNRGGYTF. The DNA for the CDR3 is TGTGCCAGCAGTGAAGTCAACAGGGGGGGCTACACCTTC.

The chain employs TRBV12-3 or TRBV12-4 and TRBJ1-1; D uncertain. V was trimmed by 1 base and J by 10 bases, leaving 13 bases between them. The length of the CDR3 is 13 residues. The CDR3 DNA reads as TGTGCCAGCAGTTTAGGCTGGGGTGTCGGAGCTTTCTTT. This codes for CASSLGWGVGAFF.

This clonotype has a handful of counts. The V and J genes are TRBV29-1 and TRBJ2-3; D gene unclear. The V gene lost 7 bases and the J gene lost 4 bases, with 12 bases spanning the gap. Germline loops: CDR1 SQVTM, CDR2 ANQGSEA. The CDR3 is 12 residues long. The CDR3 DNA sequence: TGCAGCGCCTCGCAGAGGTCAGATACGCAGTATTTT. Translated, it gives CSASQRSDTQYF.

This chain's CDR3 is CASSPWTSSSYEQYF. The CDR3 nucleotides are TGCGCCAGCAGCCCGTGGACTAGCAGCTCCTACGAGCAGTACTTC. V is TRBV5-1 and J is TRBJ2-7; 8 bases are a match to TRBD2. Germline CDR1 reads SGHRS; CDR2 reads YFSETQ. The CDR3 has 15 residues. With 4 bases clipped from V and 0 bases from J, the junction kept 6 bases outside the gene matches.

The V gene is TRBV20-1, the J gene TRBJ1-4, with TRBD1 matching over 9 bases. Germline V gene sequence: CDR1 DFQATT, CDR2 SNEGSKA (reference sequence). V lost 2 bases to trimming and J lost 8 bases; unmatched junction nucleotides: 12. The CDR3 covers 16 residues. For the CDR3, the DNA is TGCAGTGCTAGACCGGTCCTCCGGACAGGGGTAGAAAAACTGTTTTTT. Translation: CSARPVLRTGVEKLFF.

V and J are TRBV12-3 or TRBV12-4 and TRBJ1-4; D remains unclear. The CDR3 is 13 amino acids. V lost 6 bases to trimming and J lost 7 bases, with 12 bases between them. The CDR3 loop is CASRGRVGEKLFF. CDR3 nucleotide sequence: TGTGCCAGCAGGGGTAGGGTAGGTGAAAAACTGTTTTTT.

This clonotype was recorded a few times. Here the CDR3 reads CASRTYHEQYF. CDR3 DNA sequence: TGTGCCAGCAGGACCTACCACGAGCAGTACTTC. The chain employs TRBV6-5 and TRBJ2-7; D call uncertain. V was shortened by 6 bases and J by 5 bases, with 8 bases between the two germline ends. This CDR3 is built from 11 residues. CDR1 is MNHEY and CDR2 is SVGAGI in the germline V gene.

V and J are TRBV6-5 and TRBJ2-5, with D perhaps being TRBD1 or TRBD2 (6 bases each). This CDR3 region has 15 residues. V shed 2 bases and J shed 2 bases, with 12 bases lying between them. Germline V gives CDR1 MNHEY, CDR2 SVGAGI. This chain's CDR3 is CASSYRGAYQETQYF. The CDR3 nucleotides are TGTGCCAGCAGTTACAGGGGGGCTTATCAAGAGACCCAGTACTTC.

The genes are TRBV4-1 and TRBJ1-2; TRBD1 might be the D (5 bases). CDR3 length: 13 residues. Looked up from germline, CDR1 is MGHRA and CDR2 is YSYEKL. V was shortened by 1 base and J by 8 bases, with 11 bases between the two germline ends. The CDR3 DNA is TGCGCCAGCAGCCAAGCAGGGACTCAGGGCTACACCTTC. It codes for CASSQAGTQGYTF.